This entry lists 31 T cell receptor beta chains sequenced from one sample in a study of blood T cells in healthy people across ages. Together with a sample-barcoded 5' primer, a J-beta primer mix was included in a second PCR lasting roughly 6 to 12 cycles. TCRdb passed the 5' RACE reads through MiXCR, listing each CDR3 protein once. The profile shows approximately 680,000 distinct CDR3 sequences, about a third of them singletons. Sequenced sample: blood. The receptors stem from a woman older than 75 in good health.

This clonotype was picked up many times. CDR3 DNA: TGCGCCAGCAGCCAAAGTGAAAGCTCCTACGAGCAGTACTTC. Its protein is CASSQSESSYEQYF. The rearrangement uses TRBV5-1 and TRBJ2-7; D gene unclear. Looked up from germline, CDR1 is SGHRS and CDR2 is YFSETQ. The CDR3 totals 14 residues. Trimming removed 4 bases from V and 0 bases from J, with 11 bases in between. The whole variable domain, filled in from reference TRBV5-1 and TRBJ2-7, reads KAGVTQTPRYLIKTRGQQVTLSCSPISGHRSVSWYQQTPGQGLQFLFEYFSETQRNKGNFPGRFSGRQFSNSRSEMNVSTLELGDSALYLCASSQSESSYEQYFGPGTRLTVT.

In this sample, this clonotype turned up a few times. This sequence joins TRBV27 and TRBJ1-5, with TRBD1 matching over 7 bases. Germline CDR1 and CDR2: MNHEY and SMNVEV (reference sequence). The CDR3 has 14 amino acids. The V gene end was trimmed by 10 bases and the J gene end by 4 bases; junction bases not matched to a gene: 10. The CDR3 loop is CAIAPGQENQPQHF. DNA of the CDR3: TGTGCCATCGCTCCCGGACAGGAGAATCAGCCCCAGCATTTT.

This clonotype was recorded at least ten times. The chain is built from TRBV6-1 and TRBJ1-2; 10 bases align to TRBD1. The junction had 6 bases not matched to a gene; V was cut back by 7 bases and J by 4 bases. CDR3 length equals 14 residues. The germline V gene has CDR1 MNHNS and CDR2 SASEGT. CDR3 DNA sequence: TGTGCCAGCACCCCGGACAGGGGGTCCTATGGCTACACCTTC. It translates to CASTPDRGSYGYTF.

Here the CDR3 reads CAISDTRQDRGELFF. DNA of the CDR3: TGTGCCATTTCCGACACCCGACAGGATCGGGGGGAGCTGTTTTTT. The chain links TRBV10-3 to TRBJ2-2; D is possibly TRBD1 (6 bases). Trimming took 9 bases from V and 8 from J, leaving 22 bases between them. CDR1 and CDR2 from the germline V gene are ENHRY and SYGVKD. The CDR3 runs to 15 residues.

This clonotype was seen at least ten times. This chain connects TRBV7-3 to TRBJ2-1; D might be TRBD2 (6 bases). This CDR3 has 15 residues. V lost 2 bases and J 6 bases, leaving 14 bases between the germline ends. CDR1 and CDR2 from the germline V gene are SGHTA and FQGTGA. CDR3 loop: CASSLDVLGGNEQFF. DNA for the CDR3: TGTGCCAGCAGCTTAGACGTTTTGGGAGGCAATGAGCAGTTCTTC.

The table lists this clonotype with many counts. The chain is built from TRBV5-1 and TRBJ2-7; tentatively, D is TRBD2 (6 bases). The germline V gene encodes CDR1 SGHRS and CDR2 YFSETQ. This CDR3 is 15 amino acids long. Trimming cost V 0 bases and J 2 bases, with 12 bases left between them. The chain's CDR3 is CASSLGGDGPYEQYF. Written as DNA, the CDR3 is TGCGCCAGCAGCTTGGGGGGGGACGGGCCCTACGAGCAGTACTTC.

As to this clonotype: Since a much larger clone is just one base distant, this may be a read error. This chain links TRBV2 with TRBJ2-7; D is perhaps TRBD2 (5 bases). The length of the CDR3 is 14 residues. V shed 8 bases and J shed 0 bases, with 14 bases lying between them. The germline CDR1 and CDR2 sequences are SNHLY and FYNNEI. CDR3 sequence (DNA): TGTGCCAGCGGCTTAGCGTGGGGCTCCTACGAGCAGTACTTC. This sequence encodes CASGLAWGSYEQYF.

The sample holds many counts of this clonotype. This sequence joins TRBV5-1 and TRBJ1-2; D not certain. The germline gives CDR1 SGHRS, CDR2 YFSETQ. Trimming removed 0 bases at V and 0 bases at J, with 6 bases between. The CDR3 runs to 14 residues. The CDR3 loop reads CASSLGEPNYGYTF. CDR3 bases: TGCGCCAGCAGCTTGGGGGAACCTAACTATGGCTACACCTTC.

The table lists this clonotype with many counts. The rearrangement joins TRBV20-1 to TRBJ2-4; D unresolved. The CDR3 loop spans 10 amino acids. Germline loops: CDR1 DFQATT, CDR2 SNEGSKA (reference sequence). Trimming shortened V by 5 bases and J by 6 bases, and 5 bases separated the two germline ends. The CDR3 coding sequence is TGCAGTGCTTCCAGAAACATTCAGTACTTC. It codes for CSASRNIQYF.

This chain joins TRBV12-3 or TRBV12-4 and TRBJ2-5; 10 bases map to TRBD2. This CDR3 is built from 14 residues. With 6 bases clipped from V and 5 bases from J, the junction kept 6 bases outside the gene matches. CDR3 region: CASRNRGLAETQYF. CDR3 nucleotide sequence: TGTGCCAGCAGGAATCGGGGACTAGCGGAGACCCAGTACTTC.

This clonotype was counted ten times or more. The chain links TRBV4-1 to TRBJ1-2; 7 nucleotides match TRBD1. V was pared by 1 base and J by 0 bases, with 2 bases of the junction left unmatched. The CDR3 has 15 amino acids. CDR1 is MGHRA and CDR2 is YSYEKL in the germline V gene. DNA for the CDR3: TGCGCCAGCAGCCAAGTCCAGGGGGCTAACTATGGCTACACCTTC. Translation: CASSQVQGANYGYTF.

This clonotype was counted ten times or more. The CDR3 DNA sequence: TGCAGTGCTAGAGACGTTCAGTACTTC. It yields the protein CSARDVQYF. The rearrangement links TRBV20-1 to TRBJ2-4; D not resolved. Trimming shortened V by 0 bases and J by 11 bases, and 2 bases separated the two germline ends. This CDR3 region has 9 residues. Germline lookup yields CDR1 DFQATT and CDR2 SNEGSKA (reference sequence).

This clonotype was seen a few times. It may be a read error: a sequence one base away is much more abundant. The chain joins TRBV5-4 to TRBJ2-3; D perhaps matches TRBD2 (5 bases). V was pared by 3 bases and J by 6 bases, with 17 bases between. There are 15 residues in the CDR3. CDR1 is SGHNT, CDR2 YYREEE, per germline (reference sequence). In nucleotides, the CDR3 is TGTGCCAGCAGCTCCCTTGCACGTGGGAGTGATACGCAGTATTTT. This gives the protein CASSSLARGSDTQYF.

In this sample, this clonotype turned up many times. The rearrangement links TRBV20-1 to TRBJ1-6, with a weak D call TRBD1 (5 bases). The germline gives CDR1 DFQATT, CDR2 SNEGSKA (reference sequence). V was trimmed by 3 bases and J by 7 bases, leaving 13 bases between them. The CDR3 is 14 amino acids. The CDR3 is CSASRQGANSPLHF. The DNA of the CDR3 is TGCAGTGCTAGTCGCCAGGGTGCCAATTCACCCCTCCACTTT.

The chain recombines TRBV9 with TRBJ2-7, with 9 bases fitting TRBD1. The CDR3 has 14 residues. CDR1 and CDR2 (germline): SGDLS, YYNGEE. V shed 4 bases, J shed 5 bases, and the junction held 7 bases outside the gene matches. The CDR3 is CASSSWTGDHEQYF. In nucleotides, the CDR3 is TGTGCCAGCAGCTCATGGACAGGGGACCACGAGCAGTACTTC.

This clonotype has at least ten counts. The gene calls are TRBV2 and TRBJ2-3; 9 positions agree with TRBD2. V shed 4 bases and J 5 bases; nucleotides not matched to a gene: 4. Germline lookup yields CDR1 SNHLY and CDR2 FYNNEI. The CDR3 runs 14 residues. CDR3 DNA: TGTGCCAGCAGTGGACTAGCGGCCCAAGATACGCAGTATTTT. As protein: CASSGLAAQDTQYF.

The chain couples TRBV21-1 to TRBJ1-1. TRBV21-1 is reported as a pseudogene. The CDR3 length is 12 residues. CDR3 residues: CASPRRSTEAFF. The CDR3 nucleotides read TGTGCCTCTCCGCGCAGAAGCACTGAAGCTTTCTTT.

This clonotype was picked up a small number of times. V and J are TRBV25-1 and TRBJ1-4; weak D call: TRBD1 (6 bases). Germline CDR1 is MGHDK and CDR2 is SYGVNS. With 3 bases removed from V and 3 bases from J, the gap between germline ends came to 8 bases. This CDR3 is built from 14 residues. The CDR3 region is CASSDRGSNEKLFF. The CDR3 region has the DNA TGTGCCAGCAGTGACAGGGGATCTAATGAAAAACTGTTTTTT.

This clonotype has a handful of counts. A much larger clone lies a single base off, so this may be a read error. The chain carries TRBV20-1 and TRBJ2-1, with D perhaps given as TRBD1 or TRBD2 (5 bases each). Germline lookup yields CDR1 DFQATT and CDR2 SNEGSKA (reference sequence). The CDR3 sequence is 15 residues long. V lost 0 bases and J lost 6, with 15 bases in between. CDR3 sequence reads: CSARDRGRGANEQFF. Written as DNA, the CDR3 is TGCAGTGCTAGAGATAGGGGCCGGGGAGCCAATGAGCAGTTCTTC.

CDR3 nucleotides: TGCAGTGTTCCGGACCGGAGGAGGAACACTGAAGCTTTCTTT. As protein: CSVPDRRRNTEAFF. J is TRBJ1-1 and V is TRBV20-1, with no clear D. V lost 7 bases, J lost 1 base, and 16 bases lay in between. Germline loops: CDR1 DFQATT, CDR2 SNEGSKA (reference sequence). The CDR3 length is 14 residues.

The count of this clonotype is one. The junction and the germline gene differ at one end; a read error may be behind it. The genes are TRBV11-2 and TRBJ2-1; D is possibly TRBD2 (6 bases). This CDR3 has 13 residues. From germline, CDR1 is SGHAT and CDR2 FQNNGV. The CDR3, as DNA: TGCGCCAGCAGCCGGGGGTTGAGGGAGCAGCAGTTCTTC. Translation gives CASSRGLREQQFF.

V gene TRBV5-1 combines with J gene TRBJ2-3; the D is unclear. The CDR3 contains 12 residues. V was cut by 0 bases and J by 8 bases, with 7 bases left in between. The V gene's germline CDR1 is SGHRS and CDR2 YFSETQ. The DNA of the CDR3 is TGCGCCAGCAGCTTGGATCAACGTACGCAGTATTTT. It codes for CASSLDQRTQYF.

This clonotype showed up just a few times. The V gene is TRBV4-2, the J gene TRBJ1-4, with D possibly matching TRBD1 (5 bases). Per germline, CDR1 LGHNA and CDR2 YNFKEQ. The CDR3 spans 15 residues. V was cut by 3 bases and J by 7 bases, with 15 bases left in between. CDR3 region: CASSHPGRAGEKLFF. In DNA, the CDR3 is TGTGCCAGCAGCCATCCGGGCAGGGCGGGTGAAAAACTGTTTTTT.

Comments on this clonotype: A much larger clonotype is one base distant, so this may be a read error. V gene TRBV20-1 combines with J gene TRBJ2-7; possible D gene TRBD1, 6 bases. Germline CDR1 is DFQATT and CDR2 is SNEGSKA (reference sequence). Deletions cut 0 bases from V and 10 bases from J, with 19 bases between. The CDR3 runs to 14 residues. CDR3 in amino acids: CSARDLRDTEAQYF. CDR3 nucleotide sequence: TGCAGTGCTAGAGATCTTCGGGACACAGAGGCCCAGTACTTC.

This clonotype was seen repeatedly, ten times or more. Written as DNA, the CDR3 is TGTGCCAGCAGCGTTGGGGACAACTCCTACGAGCAGTACTTC. Its translation is CASSVGDNSYEQYF. V and J are TRBV9 and TRBJ2-7; TRBD1 might be the D (6 bases). From germline, CDR1 is SGDLS and CDR2 YYNGEE. CDR3 length: 14 residues. Trimming took off 2 bases at V and 0 bases at J, with 9 bases between the two ends.

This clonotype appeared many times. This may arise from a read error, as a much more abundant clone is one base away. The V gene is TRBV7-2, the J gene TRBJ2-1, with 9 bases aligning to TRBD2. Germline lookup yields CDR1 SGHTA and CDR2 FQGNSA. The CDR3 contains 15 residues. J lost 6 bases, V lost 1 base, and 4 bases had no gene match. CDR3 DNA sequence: TGTGCCAGCAGCTTAGGCGGGGGGGGATGCAATGAGCAGTTCTTC. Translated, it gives CASSLGGGGCNEQFF.

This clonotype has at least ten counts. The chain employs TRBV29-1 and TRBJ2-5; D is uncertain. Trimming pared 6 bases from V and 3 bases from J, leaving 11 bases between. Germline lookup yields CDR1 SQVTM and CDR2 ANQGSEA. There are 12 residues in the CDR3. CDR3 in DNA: TGCAGCGTACTACGGTCCAAAGAGACCCAGTACTTC. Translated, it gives CSVLRSKETQYF.

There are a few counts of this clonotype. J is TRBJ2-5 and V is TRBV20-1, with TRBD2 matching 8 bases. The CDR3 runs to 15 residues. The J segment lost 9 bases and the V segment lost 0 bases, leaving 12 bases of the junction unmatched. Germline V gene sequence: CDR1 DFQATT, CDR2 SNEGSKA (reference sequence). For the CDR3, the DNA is TGCAGTGCTAGAGAGGGCGGGGGGAAGCTGGAGGCCCAGTACTTC. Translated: CSAREGGGKLEAQYF.

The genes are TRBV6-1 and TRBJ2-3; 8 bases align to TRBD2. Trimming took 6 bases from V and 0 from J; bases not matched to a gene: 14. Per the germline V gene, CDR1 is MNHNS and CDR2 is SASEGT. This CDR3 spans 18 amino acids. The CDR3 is CASSPNSGGRASTDTQYF. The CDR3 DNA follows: TGTGCCAGCAGCCCGAACAGCGGGGGTCGTGCTAGCACAGATACGCAGTATTTT.

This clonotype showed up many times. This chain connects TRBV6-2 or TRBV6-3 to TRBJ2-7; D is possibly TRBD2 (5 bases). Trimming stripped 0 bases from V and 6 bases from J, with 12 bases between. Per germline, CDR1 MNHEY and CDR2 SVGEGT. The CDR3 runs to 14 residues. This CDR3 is CASSYSEGNAEQYF. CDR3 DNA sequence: TGTGCCAGCAGTTACTCAGAGGGAAATGCCGAGCAGTACTTC.

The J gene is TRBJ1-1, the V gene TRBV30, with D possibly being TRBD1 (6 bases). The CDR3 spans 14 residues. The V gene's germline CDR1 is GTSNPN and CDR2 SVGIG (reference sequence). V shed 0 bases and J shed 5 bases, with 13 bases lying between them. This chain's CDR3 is CAWSVRGWVTEAFF. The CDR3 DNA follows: TGTGCCTGGAGTGTAAGGGGGTGGGTAACTGAAGCTTTCTTT.